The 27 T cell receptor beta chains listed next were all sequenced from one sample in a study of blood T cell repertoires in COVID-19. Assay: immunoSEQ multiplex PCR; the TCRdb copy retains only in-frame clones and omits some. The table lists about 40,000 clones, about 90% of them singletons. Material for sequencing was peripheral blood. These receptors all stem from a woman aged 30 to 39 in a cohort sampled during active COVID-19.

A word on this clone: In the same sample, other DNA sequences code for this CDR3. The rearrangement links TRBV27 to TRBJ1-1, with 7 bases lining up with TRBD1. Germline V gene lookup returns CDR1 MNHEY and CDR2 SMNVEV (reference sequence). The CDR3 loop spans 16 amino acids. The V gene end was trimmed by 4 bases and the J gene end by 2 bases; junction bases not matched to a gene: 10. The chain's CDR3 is CASSSPPGTVNTEAFF. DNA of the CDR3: TGTGCCAGCAGTTCACCCCCCGGGACAGTAAACACTGAAGCTTTCTTT.

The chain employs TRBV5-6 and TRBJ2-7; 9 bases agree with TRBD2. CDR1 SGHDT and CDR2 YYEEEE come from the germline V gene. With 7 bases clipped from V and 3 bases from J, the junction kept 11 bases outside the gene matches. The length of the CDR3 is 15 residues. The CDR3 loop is CASQAAWTSDYEQYF. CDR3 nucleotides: TGTGCCAGCCAAGCAGCTTGGACTAGCGACTACGAGCAGTACTTC.

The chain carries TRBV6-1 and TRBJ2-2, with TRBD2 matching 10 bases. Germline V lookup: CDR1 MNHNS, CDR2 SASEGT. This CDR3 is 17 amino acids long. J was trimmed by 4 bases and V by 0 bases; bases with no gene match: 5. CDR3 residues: CASSEALAGGPTGELFF. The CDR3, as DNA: TGTGCCAGCAGTGAAGCGTTAGCGGGAGGACCCACCGGGGAGCTGTTTTTT.

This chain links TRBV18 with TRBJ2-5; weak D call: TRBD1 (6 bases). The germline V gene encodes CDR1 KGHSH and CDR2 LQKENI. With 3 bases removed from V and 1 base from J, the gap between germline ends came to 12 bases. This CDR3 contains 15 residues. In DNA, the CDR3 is TGTGCCAGCTCACCTCGAGGGACATCCCAAGAGACCCAGTACTTC. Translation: CASSPRGTSQETQYF.

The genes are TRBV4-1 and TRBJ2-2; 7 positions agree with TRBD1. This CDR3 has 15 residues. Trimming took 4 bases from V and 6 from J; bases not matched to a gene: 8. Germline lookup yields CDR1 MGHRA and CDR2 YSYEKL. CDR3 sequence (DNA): TGCGCCAGCAGCCGTGGGGAGACAGGGCCCGGGGAGCTGTTTTTT. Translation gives CASSRGETGPGELFF.

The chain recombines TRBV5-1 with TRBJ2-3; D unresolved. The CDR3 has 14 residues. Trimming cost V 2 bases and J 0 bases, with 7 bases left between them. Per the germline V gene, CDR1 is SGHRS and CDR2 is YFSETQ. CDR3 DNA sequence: TGCGCCAGCAGCTTAATTCCAAGCACAGATACGCAGTATTTT. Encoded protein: CASSLIPSTDTQYF.

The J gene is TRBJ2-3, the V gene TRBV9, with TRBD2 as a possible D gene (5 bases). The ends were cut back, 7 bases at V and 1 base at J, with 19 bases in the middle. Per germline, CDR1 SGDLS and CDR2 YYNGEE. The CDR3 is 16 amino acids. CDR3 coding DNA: TGTGCCAGCCCCCATCGGGAACGGGCACGCACAGATACGCAGTATTTT. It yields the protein CASPHRERARTDTQYF.

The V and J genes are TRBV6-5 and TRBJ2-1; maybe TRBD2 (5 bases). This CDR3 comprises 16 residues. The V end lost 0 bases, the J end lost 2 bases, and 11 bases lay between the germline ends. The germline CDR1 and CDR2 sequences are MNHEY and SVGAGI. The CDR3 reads CASSYSRVRTYNEQFF. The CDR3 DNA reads TGTGCCAGCAGTTACTCGAGGGTACGAACCTACAATGAGCAGTTCTTC.

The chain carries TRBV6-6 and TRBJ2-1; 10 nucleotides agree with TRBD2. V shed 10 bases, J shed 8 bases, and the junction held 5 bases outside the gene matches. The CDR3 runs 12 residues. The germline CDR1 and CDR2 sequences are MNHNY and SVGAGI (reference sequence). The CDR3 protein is CATHLAGDEQFF. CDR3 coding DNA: TGTGCCACCCACCTAGCGGGAGATGAGCAGTTCTTC.

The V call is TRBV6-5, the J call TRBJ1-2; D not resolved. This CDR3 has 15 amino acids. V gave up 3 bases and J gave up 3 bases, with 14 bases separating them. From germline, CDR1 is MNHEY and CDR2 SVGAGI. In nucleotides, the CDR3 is TGTGCCAGCAGTTATGCTGTAGGGAGTGACTATGGCTACACCTTC. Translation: CASSYAVGSDYGYTF.

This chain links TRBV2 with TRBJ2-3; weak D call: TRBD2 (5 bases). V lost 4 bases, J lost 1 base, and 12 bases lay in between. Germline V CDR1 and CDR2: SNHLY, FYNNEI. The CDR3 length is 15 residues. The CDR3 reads CASSVPGVRTDTQYF. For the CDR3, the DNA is TGTGCCAGCAGTGTACCCGGGGTGCGCACAGATACGCAGTATTTT.

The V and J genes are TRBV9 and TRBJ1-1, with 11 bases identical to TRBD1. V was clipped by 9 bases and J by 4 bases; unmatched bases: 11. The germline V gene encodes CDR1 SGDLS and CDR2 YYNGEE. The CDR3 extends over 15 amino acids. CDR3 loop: CATTPGQGVSTEAFF. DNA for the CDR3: TGTGCCACCACCCCGGGACAGGGGGTTAGCACTGAAGCTTTCTTT.

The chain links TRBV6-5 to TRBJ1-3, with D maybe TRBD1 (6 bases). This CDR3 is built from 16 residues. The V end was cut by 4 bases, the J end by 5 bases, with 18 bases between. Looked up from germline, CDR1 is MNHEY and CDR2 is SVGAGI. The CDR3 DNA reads TGTGCCAGCAGTTCCTCCCCAGGGGAGCTAAGAAACACCATATATTTT. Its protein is CASSSSPGELRNTIYF.

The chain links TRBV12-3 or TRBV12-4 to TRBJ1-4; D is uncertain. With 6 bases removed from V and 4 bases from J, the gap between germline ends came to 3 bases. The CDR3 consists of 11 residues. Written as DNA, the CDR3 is TGTGCCAGCAGCATTAATGAAAAACTGTTTTTT. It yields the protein CASSINEKLFF.

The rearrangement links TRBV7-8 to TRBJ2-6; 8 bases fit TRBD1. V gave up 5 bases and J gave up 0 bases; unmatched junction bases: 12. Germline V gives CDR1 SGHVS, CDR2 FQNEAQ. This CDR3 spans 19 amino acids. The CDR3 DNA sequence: TGTGCCAGCAGCGAAATACTGGGACAGGCAAGCTCTGGGGCCAACGTCCTGACTTTC. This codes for CASSEILGQASSGANVLTF.

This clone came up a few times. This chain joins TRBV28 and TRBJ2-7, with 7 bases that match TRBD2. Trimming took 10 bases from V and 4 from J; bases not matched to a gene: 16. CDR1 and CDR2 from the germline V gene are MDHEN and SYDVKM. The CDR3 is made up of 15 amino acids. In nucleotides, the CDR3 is TGTGCCACCGCACCCGGCGGGAGTAAGGTTTACGAGCAGTACTTC. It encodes CATAPGGSKVYEQYF.

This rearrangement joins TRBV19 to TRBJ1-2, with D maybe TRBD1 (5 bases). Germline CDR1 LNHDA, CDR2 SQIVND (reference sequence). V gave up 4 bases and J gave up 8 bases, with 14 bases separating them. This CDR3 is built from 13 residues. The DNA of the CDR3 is TGTGCCAGTAGTAGGGGGGACCTCCGGGGCTACACCTTC. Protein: CASSRGDLRGYTF.

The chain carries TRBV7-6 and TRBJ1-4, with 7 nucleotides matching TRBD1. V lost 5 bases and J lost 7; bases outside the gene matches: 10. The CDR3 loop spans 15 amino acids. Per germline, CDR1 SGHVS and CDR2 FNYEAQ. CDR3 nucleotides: TGTGCCAGCAGCCGAACGGCTTGGACAGGTGAAAAACTGTTTTTT. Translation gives CASSRTAWTGEKLFF.

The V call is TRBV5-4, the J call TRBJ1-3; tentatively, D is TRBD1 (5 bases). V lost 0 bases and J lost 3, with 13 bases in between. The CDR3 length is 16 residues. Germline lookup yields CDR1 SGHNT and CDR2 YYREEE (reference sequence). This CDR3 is CASSLGGASIGNTIYF. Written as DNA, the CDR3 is TGTGCCAGCAGCTTGGGTGGGGCATCAATTGGAAACACCATATATTTT.

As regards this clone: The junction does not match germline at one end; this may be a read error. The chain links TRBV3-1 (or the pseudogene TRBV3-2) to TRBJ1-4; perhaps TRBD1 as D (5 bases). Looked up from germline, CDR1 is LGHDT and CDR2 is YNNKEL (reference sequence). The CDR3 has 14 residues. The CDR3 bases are TGTACCAGCAGCCAAAGGACAAGTAATGAAAAACTGTTTTTT. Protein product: CTSSQRTSNEKLFF.

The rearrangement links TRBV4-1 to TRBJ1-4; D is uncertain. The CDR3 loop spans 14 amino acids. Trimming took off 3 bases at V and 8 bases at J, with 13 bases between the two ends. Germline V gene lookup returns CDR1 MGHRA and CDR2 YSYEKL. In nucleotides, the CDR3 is TGCGCCAGCAGCCACTCAGCGGATTGGGAAAAACTGTTTTTT. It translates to CASSHSADWEKLFF.

The CDR3 loop is CASSFRLVADTQYF. The CDR3 DNA sequence: TGTGCCAGCAGCTTCCGACTAGTTGCAGATACGCAGTATTTT. The chain joins TRBV7-2 to TRBJ2-3; D may be TRBD2 (6 bases). Germline CDR1 is SGHTA and CDR2 is FQGNSA. Trimming removed 3 bases at V and 4 bases at J, with 11 bases between. The CDR3 runs to 14 residues. The full variable domain, with the rest looked up from reference TRBV7-2 and TRBJ2-3, is GAGVSQSPSNKVTEKGKDVELRCDPISGHTALYWYRQSLGQGLEFLIYFQGNSAPDKSGLPSDRFSAERTGGSVSTLTIQRTQQEDSAVYLCASSFRLVADTQYFGPGTRLTVL.

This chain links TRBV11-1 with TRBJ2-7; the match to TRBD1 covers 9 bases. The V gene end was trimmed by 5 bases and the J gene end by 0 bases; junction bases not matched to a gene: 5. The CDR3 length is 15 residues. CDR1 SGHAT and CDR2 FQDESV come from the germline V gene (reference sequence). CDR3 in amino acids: CASSRRTGDSYEQYF. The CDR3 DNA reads TGTGCCAGCAGCCGGAGGACAGGGGACTCCTACGAGCAGTACTTC.

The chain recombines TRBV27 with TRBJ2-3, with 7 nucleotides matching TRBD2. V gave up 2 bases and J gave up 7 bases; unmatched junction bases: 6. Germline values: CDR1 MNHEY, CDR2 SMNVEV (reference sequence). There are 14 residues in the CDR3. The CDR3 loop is CASSLGLELNTQYF. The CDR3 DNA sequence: TGTGCCAGCAGTTTAGGACTAGAATTAAATACGCAGTATTTT.

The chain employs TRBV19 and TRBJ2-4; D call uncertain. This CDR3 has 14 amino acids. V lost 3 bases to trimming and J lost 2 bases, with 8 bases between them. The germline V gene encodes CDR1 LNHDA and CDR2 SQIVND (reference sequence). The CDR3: CASSIDRTKNIQYF. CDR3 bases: TGTGCCAGTAGTATCGATAGAACCAAAAACATTCAGTACTTC.

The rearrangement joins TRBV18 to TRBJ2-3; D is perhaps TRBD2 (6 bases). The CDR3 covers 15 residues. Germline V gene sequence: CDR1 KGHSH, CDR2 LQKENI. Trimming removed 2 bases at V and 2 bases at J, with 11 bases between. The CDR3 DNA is TGTGCCAGCTCACCAACGGGGGTAAACACAGATACGCAGTATTTT. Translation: CASSPTGVNTDTQYF.

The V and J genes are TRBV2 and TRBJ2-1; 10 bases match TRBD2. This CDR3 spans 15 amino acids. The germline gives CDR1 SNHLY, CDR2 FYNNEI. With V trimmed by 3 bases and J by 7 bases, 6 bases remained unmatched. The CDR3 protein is CASSDITSGKNEQFF. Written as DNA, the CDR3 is TGTGCCAGCAGTGATATTACTAGCGGGAAGAATGAGCAGTTCTTC.